This T cell receptor beta chain was documented in a study of cytomegalovirus exposure and HLA in healthy donors. At the level of the study: The early release's HLA-typed donors yielded approximately 81 million unique TCRs. Findings and caveats of the study: TCR beta V- and J-gene trimming, according to a later analysis, was linked to a missense DCLRE1C variant.

Notes on this clone: Its antigen is unknown.

PCR primers comprised 60 Vbeta and 13 Jbeta primers. Method: immunoSEQ multiplex PCR; TCRdb's copy keeps in-frame clones and lacks some. The sample shows 150,000 to 200,000 clones, just over 75% of them seen only once. What was sequenced was PBMCs. The sequence derives from a woman aged 55-70 years in good health and CMV-seropositive.

CDR3 loop: CASSLIKSDAGELFF. The CDR3 DNA follows: TGTGCCAGCAGCCTCATAAAAAGCGACGCAGGGGAGCTGTTTTTT. The genes are TRBV7-2 and TRBJ2-2; D remains unclear. Deletions cut 5 bases from V and 8 bases from J, with 18 bases between. Germline loops: CDR1 SGHTA, CDR2 FQGNSA. The CDR3 contains 15 residues.